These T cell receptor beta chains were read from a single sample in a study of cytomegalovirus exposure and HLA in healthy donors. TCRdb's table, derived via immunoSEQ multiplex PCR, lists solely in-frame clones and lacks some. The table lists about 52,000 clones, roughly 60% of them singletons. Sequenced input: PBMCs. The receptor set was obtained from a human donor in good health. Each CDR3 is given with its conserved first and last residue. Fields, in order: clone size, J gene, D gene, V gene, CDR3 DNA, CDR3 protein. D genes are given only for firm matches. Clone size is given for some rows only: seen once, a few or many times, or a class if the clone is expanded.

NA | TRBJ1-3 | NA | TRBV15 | TGTGCCACCAGCAGAGGCTGGGGCACAAACTCTGGAAACACCATATATTTT | CATSRGWGTNSGNTIYF
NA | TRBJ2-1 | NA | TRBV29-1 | TGCAGCGTTGAAGGATTCGTAGTCAATGAGCAGTTCTTC | CSVEGFVVNEQFF
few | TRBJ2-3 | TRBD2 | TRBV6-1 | TGTGCCAGCAGGTGGGAGCGGGGGGAAGATACGCAGTATTTT | CASRWERGEDTQYF
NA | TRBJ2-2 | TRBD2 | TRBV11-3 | TGTGCCAGCAGCCAAGGACTAGCGGGGGGGCGAACCGGGGAGCTGTTTTTT | CASSQGLAGGRTGELFF
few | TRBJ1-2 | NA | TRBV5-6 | TGTGCCAGCAGCTTGGGTCGGGTACGGGTCTATGGCTACACCTTC | CASSLGRVRVYGYTF
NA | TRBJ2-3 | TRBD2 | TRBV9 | TGTGCCAGCAGCACCGGAGCGGGGGGGACAGATACGCAGTATTTT | CASSTGAGGTDTQYF
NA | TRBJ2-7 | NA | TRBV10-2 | TGCGCCAGCAGTGAGAGGGGCGGCTACGAGCAGTACTTC | CASSERGGYEQYF
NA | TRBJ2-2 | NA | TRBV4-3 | TGCGCCAGCAGCCAAGCGGGGGCGAACACCGGGGAGCTGTTTTTT | CASSQAGANTGELFF
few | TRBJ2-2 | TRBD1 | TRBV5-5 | TGTGCCAGCATCCGGGGACAGGGGGTCACCGGGGAGCTGTTTTTT | CASIRGQGVTGELFF
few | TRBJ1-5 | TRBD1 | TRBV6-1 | TGTGCCAGCTATCGGGACAGCTGGGGCCAGCCCCAGCATTTT | CASYRDSWGQPQHF
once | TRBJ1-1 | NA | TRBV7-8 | TGTGCCAGCAGCTTAGACAATACCAACACTGAAGCTTTCTTT | CASSLDNTNTEAFF
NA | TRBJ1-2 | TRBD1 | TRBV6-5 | TGTGCCAGCAGTGGGAGGGGACAGGGGTATGGCTACACCTTC | CASSGRGQGYGYTF
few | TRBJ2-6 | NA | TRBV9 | TGTGCCAGCAGGCGACAGGGGGCCAACGTCCTGACTTTC | CASRRQGANVLTF
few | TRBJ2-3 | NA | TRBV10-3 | TGTGCCATCAAGGGGACAACAGGATTCGTGGATACGCAGTATTTT | CAIKGTTGFVDTQYF
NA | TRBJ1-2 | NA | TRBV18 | TGTGCCAGCTCACCAGCTTCGATTACGACAGCCTATGGCTACACCTTC | CASSPASITTAYGYTF
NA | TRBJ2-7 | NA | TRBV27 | TGTGCCTCTTGGTCGGGAACGTTCTACGAGCAGTACTTC | CASWSGTFYEQYF
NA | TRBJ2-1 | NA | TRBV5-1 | TGCGCCAGCAGCCCTACAGGGATAACTGACAATGAGCAGTTCTTC | CASSPTGITDNEQFF
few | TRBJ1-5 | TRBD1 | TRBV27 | TGTGCCACCCAGGACAGGGGGGGGCATCAGCCCCAGCATTTT | CATQDRGGHQPQHF
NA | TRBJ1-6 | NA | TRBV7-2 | TGTGCCAGCAGCTTAAAATTCGGCGGTCACTCACCCCTCCACTTT | CASSLKFGGHSPLHF
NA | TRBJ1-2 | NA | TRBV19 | TGTGCCAGTAGTGCCACCGGGACAACCAACTATGGCTACACCTTC | CASSATGTTNYGYTF
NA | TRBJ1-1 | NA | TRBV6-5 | TGTGCCAGCAGTTTCCAACCAAGAGGTGACACTGAAGCTTTCTTT | CASSFQPRGDTEAFF
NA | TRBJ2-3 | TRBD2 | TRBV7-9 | TGTGCCTCAATCCCGGGGGGACGCACAGATACGCAGTATTTT | CASIPGGRTDTQYF
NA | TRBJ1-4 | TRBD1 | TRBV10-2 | TGCGCCAGTAGGACAGGCGATGCAACTAATGAAAAACTGTTTTTT | CASRTGDATNEKLFF
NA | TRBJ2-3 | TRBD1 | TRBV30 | TGTGCCTGGAGACCGACAGGGGGAACAGATACGCAGTATTTT | CAWRPTGGTDTQYF
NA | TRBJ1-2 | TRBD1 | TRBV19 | TGTGCCAGTAGTACCCTACCGAGCCAGGGGGGTTATGGCTACACCTTC | CASSTLPSQGGYGYTF
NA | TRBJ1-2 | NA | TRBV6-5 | TGTGCCAGCAGTTTCAGGGAGGGCTATGGCTACACCTTC | CASSFREGYGYTF
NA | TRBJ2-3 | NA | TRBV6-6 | TGTGCCAGCACCCAGACTAGTGCGGCAGATACGCAGTATTTT | CASTQTSAADTQYF
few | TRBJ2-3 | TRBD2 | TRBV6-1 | TGTGCCAGCAGACTGACTAGCGGGGGTACAGATACGCAGTATTTT | CASRLTSGGTDTQYF
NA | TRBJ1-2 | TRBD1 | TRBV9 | TGTGCCAGCAGCACAGGGGAGCCTAACTATGGCTACACCTTC | CASSTGEPNYGYTF
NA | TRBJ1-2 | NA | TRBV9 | TGTGCCAGCAGCGAAACAGGGTTCTCTGGCTACACCTTC | CASSETGFSGYTF
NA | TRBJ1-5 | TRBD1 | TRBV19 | TGTGCCAGTAGTCGACAGGGTTTCGGCAATCAGCCCCAGCATTTT | CASSRQGFGNQPQHF
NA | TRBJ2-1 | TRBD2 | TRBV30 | TGTGCCCGGAGTGTGGACGGGGGGTACAATGAGCAGTTCTTC | CARSVDGGYNEQFF
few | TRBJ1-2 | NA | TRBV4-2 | TGTGCCAGCAGCCAAGAGAACCCTGCCCCCCTTGAGGGCTACACCTTC | CASSQENPAPLEGYTF
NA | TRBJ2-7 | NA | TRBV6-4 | TGTGCCAGCAGTAAGGAACAGGGTGGTGAGCAGTACTTC | CASSKEQGGEQYF
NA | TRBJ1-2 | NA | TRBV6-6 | TGTGCCAGCAACCCGGAGCCCGGTGGCTACACCTTC | CASNPEPGGYTF
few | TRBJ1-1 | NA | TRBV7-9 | TGTGCCAGCAGCCCCCCCCCGGGCACTGAAGCTTTCTTT | CASSPPPGTEAFF
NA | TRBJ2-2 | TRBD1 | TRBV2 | TGTGCCAGCAGGGACAGGGGATCCGGGGAGCTGTTTTTT | CASRDRGSGELFF
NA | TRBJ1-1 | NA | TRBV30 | TGTGCCTGGACGTTTGTCACTGAAGCTTTCTTT | CAWTFVTEAFF
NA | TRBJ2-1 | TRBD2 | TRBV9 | TGTGCCAGCAGCGTTCTCAGCGGGGGGGCCTCCTACAATGAGCAGTTCTTC | CASSVLSGGASYNEQFF
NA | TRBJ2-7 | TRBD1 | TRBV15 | TGTGCCACCAGCAGAGATTCAGGACAGGGGATCTACGAGCAGTACTTC | CATSRDSGQGIYEQYF
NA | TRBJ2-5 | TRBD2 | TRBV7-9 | TGTTCCAGCAGCTTCGGGACTAGCGGGGGCCACCAAGAGACCCAGTACTTC | CSSSFGTSGGHQETQYF
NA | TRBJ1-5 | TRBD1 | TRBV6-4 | TGTGCCAGCAGGGAGAACACAGGGGGCAATCAGCCCCAGCATTTT | CASRENTGGNQPQHF
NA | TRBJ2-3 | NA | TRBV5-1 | TGCGCCAGCAGCTTTTCCTCTAGCACAGATACGCAGTATTTT | CASSFSSSTDTQYF
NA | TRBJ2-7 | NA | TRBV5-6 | TGTGCCAGCAGCCTACGAAACTACGAGCAGTACTTC | CASSLRNYEQYF
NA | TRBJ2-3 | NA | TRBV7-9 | TGTGCCAGCAGCCTAAGCACAGATACGCAGTATTTT | CASSLSTDTQYF
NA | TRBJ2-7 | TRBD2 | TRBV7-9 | TGTGCCAGCAGCCCAGGAGGTAGCGGGGGCAGGGAGCAGTACTTC | CASSPGGSGGREQYF
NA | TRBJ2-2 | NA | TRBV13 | TGTGCCAGCAGACAACCAGGGTCACCCGGGGAGCTGTTTTTT | CASRQPGSPGELFF
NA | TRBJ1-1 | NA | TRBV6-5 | TGTGCCAGCAGACCAACAGGGTGGAGTAGCGCTGAAGCTTTCTTT | CASRPTGWSSAEAFF
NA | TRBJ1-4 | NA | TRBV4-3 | TGCGCCAGCAGCCAAGGTCGGGGGGCAACTAATGAAAAACTGTTTTTT | CASSQGRGATNEKLFF
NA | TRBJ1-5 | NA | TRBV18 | TGTGCCAGCTCACCGGTCCAGGGGAGAGAGCCCCAGCATTTT | CASSPVQGREPQHF
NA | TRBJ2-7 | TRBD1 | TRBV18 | TGTGCCAGCTCACCAGGACAGGCTTCGAACGAGCAGTACTTC | CASSPGQASNEQYF
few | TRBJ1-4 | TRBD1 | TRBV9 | TGTGCCAGCAGCCCATCAGGGGGCGCGAGTGAAAAACTGTTTTTT | CASSPSGGASEKLFF
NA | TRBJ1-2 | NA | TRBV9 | TGTGCCAGCAGCGTAGTGGACAACTATGGCTACCCCTTC | CASSVVDNYGYPF
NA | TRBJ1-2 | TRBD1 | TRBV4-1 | TGCGCCAGCAGCCAGGAGGACAGGGGTAACTATGGCTACACCTTC | CASSQEDRGNYGYTF
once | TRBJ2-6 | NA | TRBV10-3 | TGTGCCATCAGGGACAGTTCCGGGGCCAACGTCCTGACTTTC | CAIRDSSGANVLTF